Below, 2 T cell receptor beta chains from the same sample are listed, as sequenced in a study of vaccination effects on CD4 cells after COVID-19. These TCRs' antigens remain unknown. Before sequencing took place, the ViraFEST assay used viral peptide pools to expand antigen-specific CD4+ T cells. A 10-day culture period preceded the isolation of CD4+ T cells. No vaccinee had earlier SARS-CoV-2 infection, and nucleocapsid antibodies were negative. The table came from immunoSEQ multiplex PCR; TCRdb's copy has only in-frame clones and leaves some out. Among about 40,000 clones listed, under 70% were seen once. This sample comprised CD4+ T cells from PBMCs cultured with HCoV-OC43 spike peptides, obtained before COVID-19 vaccination. Subset given: HCoV-OC43 spike overlapping peptide pool stimulation. All receptors come from a human donor who received a COVID-19 vaccine.

This clone turned up a few times. J is TRBJ1-2 and V is TRBV6-5, with D tentatively TRBD1 (5 bases). This CDR3 spans 13 amino acids. V lost 2 bases and J 2 bases, leaving 6 bases between the germline ends. CDR1 and CDR2 (germline): MNHEY, SVGAGI. CDR3 protein: CASSYDRNYGYTF. CDR3 DNA: TGTGCCAGCAGTTACGACAGAAACTATGGCTACACCTTC.

CDR3: CASSETGVGEQYF. The CDR3 DNA reads as TGTGCCAGTAGTGAGACAGGGGTGGGGGAGCAGTACTTC. V is TRBV19 and J is TRBJ2-7; the match to TRBD1 covers 8 bases. CDR3 length: 13 residues. CDR1 LNHDA and CDR2 SQIVND come from the germline V gene (reference sequence). Trimming cost V 5 bases and J 7 bases; bases outside gene matches: 7.